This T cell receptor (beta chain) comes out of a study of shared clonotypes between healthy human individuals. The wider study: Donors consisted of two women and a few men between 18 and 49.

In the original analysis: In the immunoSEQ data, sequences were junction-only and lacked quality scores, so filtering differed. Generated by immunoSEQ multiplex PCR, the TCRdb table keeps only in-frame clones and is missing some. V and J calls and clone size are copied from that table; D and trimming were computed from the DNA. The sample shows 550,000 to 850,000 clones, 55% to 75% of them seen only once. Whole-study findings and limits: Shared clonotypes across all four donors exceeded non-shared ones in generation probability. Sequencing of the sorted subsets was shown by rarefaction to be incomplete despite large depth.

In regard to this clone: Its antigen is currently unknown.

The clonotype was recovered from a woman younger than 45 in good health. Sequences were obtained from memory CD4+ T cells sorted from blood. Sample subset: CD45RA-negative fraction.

The DNA of the CDR3 is TGTGCCAGCAGTGAACCTTTTGGCGGGAGTCGGCGAACCGGGGAGCTGTTTTTT. Encoded protein: CASSEPFGGSRRTGELFF. This chain connects TRBV6-1 to TRBJ2-2, with TRBD2 matching 7 bases. Germline V gene sequence: CDR1 MNHNS, CDR2 SASEGT. V shed 2 bases and J 5 bases; nucleotides not matched to a gene: 14. The CDR3 is made up of 18 amino acids.